These T cell receptor beta chains were read from a single sample in a study of CD4 T cells in relation to SARS-CoV-2 and coronaviruses. Their antigen targets remain unknown. Libraries were prepared by immunoSEQ multiplex PCR; TCRdb keeps only in-frame clonotypes and omits some of them. The data show around 18,000 clones, 60% to 75% seen once. Sequencing was performed on CD4+ T cells from PBMCs, cultured in vitro. The source is a human donor in good health. The CDR3 runs from the conserved cysteine through the conserved F or W. A D gene is named only where the DNA matches it firmly. Only some rows state a clone size, as once, few, many or a class for expanded clones.

clone size,D gene,J gene,V gene,CDR3 protein,CDR3 DNA
-,TRBD1,TRBJ2-3,TRBV4-1,CASSQTPTGAGGDTQYF,TGCGCCAGCAGCCAAACTCCGACAGGGGCTGGAGGAGATACGCAGTATTTT
-,-,TRBJ1-4,TRBV30,CARSFATNEKLFF,TGTGCCCGTTCATTTGCAACTAATGAAAAACTGTTTTTT
-,TRBD1,TRBJ2-7,TRBV5-1,CASSSTGQDRGEQYF,TGCGCCAGCAGCTCCACGGGACAGGACAGGGGCGAGCAGTACTTC
-,-,TRBJ2-5,TRBV3-1/TRBV3-2,CASSQDKETQYF,TGTGCCAGCAGCCAAGATAAAGAGACCCAGTACTTC
-,-,TRBJ2-1,TRBV21-1,CASSKGSIAGISYNEQFF,TGTGCCAGCAGCAAAGGTTCAATAGCGGGGATCTCCTACAATGAGCAGTTCTTC
-,-,TRBJ1-3,TRBV7-8,CASSLTTPFSGNTIYF,TGTGCCAGCAGCCTCACGACACCGTTCTCTGGAAACACCATATATTTT
few,TRBD1,TRBJ1-2,TRBV12-3/TRBV12-4,CASSDRVGYTF,TGTGCCAGCAGTGACAGGGTTGGCTACACCTTC
-,-,TRBJ2-7,TRBV24-1,CATSVGGRWFNEQYF,TGTGCCACCAGTGTGGGGGGGCGGTGGTTTAACGAGCAGTACTTC
-,-,TRBJ1-3,TRBV19,CASKTGRQSSGNTIYF,TGTGCCAGTAAGACGGGACGCCAAAGCTCTGGAAACACCATATATTTT
once,-,TRBJ1-5,TRBV6-1,CASSVQGGHSNQPQHF,TGTGCCAGCAGTGTACAGGGAGGGCATAGCAATCAGCCCCAGCATTTT
-,TRBD1,TRBJ2-5,TRBV5-1,CASRSQTGTGKETQYF,TGCGCCAGCAGATCTCAAACCGGGACAGGGAAAGAGACCCAGTACTTC
-,TRBD1,TRBJ1-2,TRBV7-8,CASSLSGGGGYTF,TGTGCCAGCAGCCTCTCAGGGGGAGGGGGCTACACCTTC
once,-,TRBJ1-2,TRBV27,CASSFSWGGPNYGYTF,TGTGCCAGCAGTTTTAGCTGGGGAGGGCCTAACTATGGCTACACCTTC
few,TRBD2,TRBJ2-3,TRBV19,CASSTGTSGSTDTQYF,TGTGCCAGTAGTACCGGGACTAGCGGAAGCACAGATACGCAGTATTTT
-,-,TRBJ2-5,TRBV5-1,CASVAEGFETQYF,TGCGCCAGTGTCGCGGAGGGCTTCGAGACCCAGTACTTC
few,TRBD2,TRBJ2-2,TRBV4-1,CASSQDIRTSWNTGELFF,TGCGCCAGCAGCCAAGATATTCGGACTAGCTGGAACACCGGGGAGCTGTTTTTT
-,-,TRBJ1-1,TRBV4-1,CASSQVTETNTEAFF,TGCGCCAGCAGCCAAGTTACAGAGACGAACACTGAAGCTTTCTTT
once,-,TRBJ2-5,TRBV7-9,CASSLGPGLGQETQYF,TGTGCCAGCAGCTTAGGTCCGGGTTTGGGGCAAGAGACCCAGTACTTC
-,TRBD2,TRBJ2-1,TRBV28,CASSSLAGSLRNEQFF,TGTGCCAGCAGTTCTTTAGCGGGGAGTTTGCGAAATGAGCAGTTCTTC
-,TRBD1,TRBJ1-2,TRBV25-1,CASSEGGTGGPYGYTF,TGTGCCAGCAGTGAAGGCGGGACAGGGGGCCCCTATGGCTACACCTTC
-,-,TRBJ2-3,TRBV13,CASSFRPGTPTDTQYF,TGTGCCAGCAGCTTCAGGCCGGGGACCCCTACAGATACGCAGTATTTT
few,-,TRBJ1-2,TRBV5-6,CASSLGRAAYGYTF,TGTGCCAGCAGCTTAGGCAGGGCGGCCTATGGCTACACCTTC
once,-,TRBJ1-2,TRBV11-2,CASRDEGLTYGYTF,TGTGCCAGCAGGGACGAAGGTCTGACCTATGGCTACACCTTC
-,-,TRBJ2-7,TRBV5-4,CASSYGTGNGEQYF,TGTGCCAGCAGCTACGGAACCGGGAACGGCGAGCAGTACTTC
-,-,TRBJ2-5,TRBV7-2,CASSITEGTQYF,TGTGCCAGCAGCATAACTGAGGGGACCCAGTACTTC
-,TRBD2,TRBJ2-1,TRBV2,CASSESPGLAIYNEQFF,TGTGCCAGCAGTGAAAGTCCGGGACTAGCGATCTACAATGAGCAGTTCTTC
-,TRBD2,TRBJ2-7,TRBV9,CASSVGTSGRGDEQYF,TGTGCCAGCAGCGTAGGGACTAGCGGGAGAGGCGACGAGCAGTACTTC
once,-,TRBJ2-1,TRBV9,CASSPRLASSYNEQFF,TGTGCCAGCAGCCCTCGTTTAGCGAGCTCCTACAATGAGCAGTTCTTC
once,TRBD1,TRBJ1-4,TRBV2,CASVESGQVNEKLFF,TGTGCCAGCGTCGAATCGGGACAGGTGAATGAAAAACTGTTTTTT
-,-,TRBJ2-1,TRBV12-3/TRBV12-4,CASSFSQRKQFF,TGTGCCAGCAGTTTCTCCCAGCGGAAGCAGTTCTTC
-,-,TRBJ2-1,TRBV14,CASNQGPLNYNEQFF,TGTGCCAGCAATCAGGGGCCACTAAACTACAATGAGCAGTTCTTC
few,TRBD1,TRBJ1-3,TRBV7-9,CASSRQGSGNTIYF,TGTGCCAGCAGCCGACAGGGTTCGGGAAACACCATATATTTT
once,TRBD2,TRBJ2-7,TRBV5-1,CASSLEGWDYYEQYF,TGCGCCAGCAGCTTGGAGGGGTGGGACTACTACGAGCAGTACTTC
-,TRBD1,TRBJ2-1,TRBV7-9,CASSPTRDRQDNEQFF,TGTGCCAGCAGCCCCACTCGGGACAGGCAGGACAATGAGCAGTTCTTC
-,TRBD2,TRBJ2-3,TRBV14,CASSPNSGIGTDTQYF,TGTGCCAGCAGCCCGAATAGCGGGATAGGAACAGATACGCAGTATTTT
few,-,TRBJ2-3,TRBV7-3,CASSLSSDTQYF,TGTGCCAGCAGCTTAAGCTCAGATACGCAGTATTTT
-,TRBD1,TRBJ1-3,TRBV11-3,CASSPGQGPGNTIYF,TGTGCCAGCAGTCCGGGACAGGGACCAGGAAACACCATATATTTT
-,-,TRBJ1-5,TRBV19,CASSIDLWGDSNQPQHF,TGTGCCAGTAGTATAGATCTATGGGGCGATAGCAATCAGCCCCAGCATTTT
-,-,TRBJ2-5,TRBV24-1,CATMEDGQETQYF,TGTGCCACCATGGAGGACGGTCAGGAGACCCAGTACTTC
-,TRBD2,TRBJ2-4,TRBV30,CAWSVELASGSRGIQYF,TGTGCCTGGAGTGTAGAACTGGCTAGCGGGAGTAGGGGCATTCAGTACTTC
-,-,TRBJ1-2,TRBV19,CASSTFLQGTNYGYTF,TGTGCCAGTAGTACGTTCCTTCAGGGGACAAACTATGGCTACACCTTC
-,-,TRBJ2-1,TRBV2,CASSEGRGGDEQFF,TGTGCCAGCAGTGAAGGACGCGGAGGGGATGAGCAGTTCTTC
-,TRBD1,TRBJ2-7,TRBV11-1,CASSPRQGGPYEQYF,TGTGCCAGCAGCCCGAGACAGGGGGGACCCTACGAGCAGTACTTC